Listed here are 8 T cell receptor beta chains from one sample, sequenced in a study of Ad26.COV2.S vaccination and SARS-CoV-2 variants. As to treatment: around 19 received Ad26.COV2.S at low or high dose, single or two shots; 5 received placebo; per-sample allocation not given. Samples analyzed were those drawn on day 63 after the first vaccine or placebo injection. Sequencing was performed with immunoSEQ multiplex PCR; in TCRdb, only in-frame clones are kept and a portion is missing. The data hold 400,000 to 450,000 clones, with 90% observed a single time. Sample: peripheral blood, taken in a trial of Ad26.COV2.S vaccine versus placebo. The origin of the receptors is a person aged 18-60 years who received the Ad26.COV2.S COVID-19 vaccine or a placebo.

This clone appeared a few times. The V gene is TRBV6-5, the J gene TRBJ1-6; D is perhaps TRBD1 (5 bases). Trimming cost V 2 bases and J 6 bases, with 8 bases left between them. The germline CDR1 and CDR2 sequences are MNHEY and SVGAGI. This CDR3 contains 14 residues. The CDR3 reads CASSYRGVNSPLHF. The CDR3 region has the DNA TGTGCCAGCAGTTACAGGGGAGTTAATTCACCCCTCCACTTT.

Comment on this clone: This sample also contains other DNA sequences that code for the same CDR3. This rearrangement joins TRBV7-9 to TRBJ1-1; tentatively, D is TRBD1 (5 bases). Trimming stripped 6 bases from V and 1 base from J, with 9 bases between. Germline values: CDR1 SEHNR, CDR2 FQNEAQ (reference sequence). The CDR3 length is 13 residues. As DNA, the CDR3 is TGTGCCAGCAGTTCGACAGAGAACACTGAAGCTTTCTTT. It translates to CASSSTENTEAFF.

The genes are TRBV28 and TRBJ1-5; D gene unclear. Between the trimmed V and J ends, which lost 1 base and 3 bases, there was a span of 13 bases. The CDR3 consists of 16 residues. CDR1 and CDR2 from the germline V gene are MDHEN and SYDVKM. The CDR3 DNA sequence: TGTGCCAGCAGTTTATACGGCAGAGGAGCCAATCAGCCCCAGCATTTT. It translates to CASSLYGRGANQPQHF.

The V call is TRBV30, the J call TRBJ1-5, with D perhaps matching TRBD1 (5 bases). The ends were cut back, 1 base at V and 1 base at J, with 5 bases in the middle. The CDR3 runs to 13 residues. Germline V CDR1 and CDR2: GTSNPN, SVGIG (reference sequence). This CDR3 reads CAWSGGSNQPQHF. CDR3 bases: TGTGCCTGGAGTGGGGGGAGCAATCAGCCCCAGCATTTT.

This clone turned up a few times. This chain links TRBV5-6 with TRBJ2-7, with TRBD2 identical over 12 bases. The junction had 12 bases not matched to a gene; V was cut back by 4 bases and J by 7 bases. Germline V lookup: CDR1 SGHDT, CDR2 YYEEEE. The CDR3 covers 16 residues. CDR3 region: CASSDPTSGRSSEQYF. In DNA form, the CDR3 reads TGTGCCAGCAGCGATCCGACTAGCGGGAGAAGCTCGGAGCAGTACTTC.

This clone was picked up one time. The V gene is TRBV6-5, the J gene TRBJ1-2; weak D call: TRBD1 (5 bases). Germline assignment: CDR1 MNHEY and CDR2 SVGAGI. This CDR3 region has 15 residues. Trimming pared 5 bases from V and 7 bases from J, leaving 20 bases between. The DNA of the CDR3 is TGTGCCAGCAGTCCCCTTCGGGGCCAGAGGGCTGGCTACACCTTC. Translation: CASSPLRGQRAGYTF.

This clone was observed a handful of times. The chain is built from TRBV7-2 and TRBJ2-7; 7 nucleotides agree with TRBD1. After removal of 10 bases from V and 0 bases from J, the junction contained 3 bases not matched to a gene. Germline V CDR1 and CDR2: SGHTA, FQGNSA. The CDR3 is made up of 12 amino acids. CDR3 nucleotides: TGTGCCATCGGACAGGCCTCCTACGAGCAGTACTTC. Residues: CAIGQASYEQYF.

The rearrangement joins TRBV5-1 to TRBJ2-3; TRBD2 aligns across 8 bases. The trim removed 4 bases at V and 4 bases at J, leaving 5 bases unmatched. CDR1 is SGHRS, CDR2 YFSETQ, per germline. CDR3 length: 14 residues. CDR3 nucleotides: TGCGCCAGCAGCCTAGGACTAGCCCCAGATACGCAGTATTTT. It translates to CASSLGLAPDTQYF.